This T cell receptor (beta chain) was identified during a study of cytomegalovirus exposure and HLA in healthy donors. Study at large: Assignment to the Caucasian-associated ancestry cluster applied to approximately 79% of the approximately 390 genotyped donors.

Nominally healthy donors provided the samples, though records likely missed some immune exposures. PCR used 60 Vbeta primers and 13 Jbeta primers. Measured with immunoSEQ multiplex PCR; TCRdb has only the in-frame clones, and not every one. This table has around 130,000 clones, 80% appearing once. Trimming removed 6 bases from V and 0 bases from J; junction bases left unmatched: 10. Germline V gene data show CDR1 as MDHEN and CDR2 as SYDVKM. This CDR3 has 16 residues. General study points: Rarity marked most TCR sequences, yet some public TCRs occurred in many donors.

Details on this clone: Its antigen is undetermined.

Sequenced input: PBMCs. This sequence originates from a human donor in good health. The V gene is TRBV28, the J gene TRBJ1-1; 7 bases agree with TRBD1. CDR3 DNA: TGTGCCAGCAGGACAGGGAACGGTGTCATGAACACTGAAGCTTTCTTT. This sequence encodes CASRTGNGVMNTEAFF.